One sample yielded the 30 T cell receptor beta chains listed below, sequenced in a study of shared clonotypes between healthy human individuals. Produced via immunoSEQ multiplex PCR; TCRdb's table is partial and in-frame only. Among about 120,000 clones listed, around 68% were seen once. Sample: memory CD8+ T cells sorted from blood. The subset was: CD45RO+ cells pooled with CCR7-negative TemRA cells. The source is a woman in her thirties in good health.

This chain connects TRBV11-2 to TRBJ2-5; 14 bases map to TRBD2. With V trimmed by 5 bases and J by 1 base, 3 bases remained unmatched. CDR1 and CDR2 (germline): SGHAT, FQNNGV. The CDR3 has 16 residues. CDR3 nucleotide sequence: TGTGCCAGCAGCCCTGGACTAGCGGGAGGCCAAGAGACCCAGTACTTC. This gives the protein CASSPGLAGGQETQYF.

Notes on this clone: Distinct nucleotide sequences in the sample also encode this CDR3. V is TRBV5-1 and J is TRBJ2-2; 11 bases agree with TRBD1. This CDR3 region has 15 residues. CDR1 is SGHRS and CDR2 is YFSETQ in the germline V gene. The trim removed 4 bases at V and 4 bases at J, leaving 3 bases unmatched. The CDR3 here is CASSPGTGGTGELFF. CDR3 sequence (DNA): TGCGCCAGCAGCCCCGGGACAGGGGGCACCGGGGAGCTGTTTTTT.

The V call is TRBV2, the J call TRBJ2-1; no firm D call. Germline CDR1 reads SNHLY; CDR2 reads FYNNEI. CDR3 length: 16 residues. V lost 0 bases and J 4 bases, leaving 13 bases between the germline ends. The CDR3 DNA is TGTGCCAGCAGTGAAGCCCAAGCTACCTATTACAATGAGCAGTTCTTC. Amino acids: CASSEAQATYYNEQFF.

This clone was counted once. This chain's CDR3 is CASSLETGRVGAYNEQFF. CDR3 nucleotide sequence: TGTGCCAGCAGCTTAGAGACAGGGAGGGTTGGGGCCTACAATGAGCAGTTCTTC. The chain links TRBV5-4 to TRBJ2-1; possibly TRBD1 or TRBD2 for D (7 bases each). CDR3 length: 18 residues. V dropped 2 bases and J dropped 2 bases, with 20 bases sitting between them. The germline CDR1 and CDR2 sequences are SGHNT and YYREEE (reference sequence).

This chain links TRBV11-2 with TRBJ1-2, with D possibly matching TRBD1 (6 bases). This CDR3 contains 16 residues. The V gene's germline CDR1 is SGHAT and CDR2 FQNNGV. V dropped 5 bases and J dropped 4 bases, with 20 bases sitting between them. CDR3 DNA: TGTGCCAGCAGCCCTACTCGGGGGCCTCCGGGCTATGGCTACACCTTC. Protein sequence: CASSPTRGPPGYGYTF.

The chain uses TRBV7-9 and TRBJ1-2; the D is unclear. Looked up from germline, CDR1 is SEHNR and CDR2 is FQNEAQ (reference sequence). CDR3 length: 13 residues. Trimming cost V 2 bases and J 8 bases, with 12 bases left between them. Here the CDR3 reads CASSLPTPQGYTF. DNA for the CDR3: TGTGCCAGCAGCTTACCGACTCCGCAAGGCTACACCTTC. Drawing the rest from reference TRBV7-9 and TRBJ1-2, the complete variable domain is DTGVSQNPRHKITKRGQNVTFRCDPISEHNRLYWYRQTLGQGPEFLTYFQNEAQLEKSRLLSDRFSAERPKGSFSTLEIQRTEQGDSAMYLCASSLPTPQGYTFGSGTRLTVV.

The chain combines TRBV11-2 with TRBJ1-1; TRBD1 is a possible D gene (6 bases). Germline V gene data show CDR1 as SGHAT and CDR2 as FQNNGV. Deletions cut 1 base from V and 10 bases from J, with 13 bases between. The length of the CDR3 is 13 residues. CDR3 coding DNA: TGTGCCAGCAGCTTAGGGGGGGCAAATGTAGCTTTCTTT. This encodes CASSLGGANVAFF.

This clone was detected once. The V gene is TRBV7-8, the J gene TRBJ2-7; tentative D call: TRBD2 (6 bases). This CDR3 is built from 16 residues. V lost 5 bases and J lost 3, with 20 bases in between. The germline V gene encodes CDR1 SGHVS and CDR2 FQNEAQ. Here the CDR3 DNA reads TGTGCCAGCAGCGAGAATAGGTGGACTATCGACTACGAGCAGTACTTC. Translating it yields CASSENRWTIDYEQYF.

This clone came up a few times. The chain combines TRBV7-3 with TRBJ2-1; D remains ambiguous. Germline loops: CDR1 SGHTA, CDR2 FQGTGA. Trimming cost V 1 base and J 5 bases, with 6 bases left between them. The CDR3 runs to 13 residues. The CDR3 sequence is CASSLRTDNEQFF. The DNA for the CDR3 is TGTGCCAGCAGCTTAAGGACCGACAATGAGCAGTTCTTC.

Here the CDR3 DNA reads TGCGCCAGCAGCCTACTAGCGTTGAACACCGGGGAGCTGTTTTTT. Protein: CASSLLALNTGELFF. The V gene is TRBV4-1, the J gene TRBJ2-2, with 7 bases lining up with TRBD2. With 4 bases clipped from V and 1 base from J, the junction kept 3 bases outside the gene matches. CDR1 and CDR2 (germline): MGHRA, YSYEKL. The CDR3 covers 15 residues.

This clone was found many times. This chain joins TRBV19 and TRBJ1-2; D may be TRBD1 (5 bases). Germline values: CDR1 LNHDA, CDR2 SQIVND (reference sequence). CDR3 size: 13 residues. V was pared by 3 bases and J by 4 bases, with 9 bases between. The CDR3 loop is CASSIGTGYGYTF. The CDR3 coding sequence is TGTGCCAGTAGTATCGGGACGGGCTATGGCTACACCTTC.

V is TRBV5-1 and J is TRBJ2-7; D is unresolved. Germline V CDR1 and CDR2: SGHRS, YFSETQ. This CDR3 has 14 amino acids. Trimming shortened V by 0 bases and J by 5 bases, and 12 bases separated the two germline ends. The CDR3 DNA sequence: TGCGCCAGCAGCTTGGGACCCCCGGTGAACGAGCAGTACTTC. Translating it yields CASSLGPPVNEQYF.

This sequence joins TRBV7-2 and TRBJ2-1; 7 nucleotides match TRBD1. The trim removed 4 bases at V and 1 base at J, leaving 10 bases unmatched. The CDR3 sequence is 17 residues long. Germline-derived CDR1 and CDR2 are SGHTA and FQGNSA. The CDR3 protein is CASSSPLRGQSYNEQFF. CDR3 coding DNA: TGTGCCAGCAGCTCTCCTCTGAGGGGGCAGTCCTACAATGAGCAGTTCTTC.

This clone was found many times. This sample also contains other DNA sequences that code for the same CDR3. V is TRBV11-2 and J is TRBJ2-3; D unresolved. The CDR3 length is 15 residues. The V end lost 2 bases, the J end lost 0 bases, and 9 bases lay between the germline ends. Germline CDR1 is SGHAT and CDR2 is FQNNGV. Here the CDR3 reads CASSLLGTSTDTQYF. CDR3 nucleotide sequence: TGTGCCAGCAGCTTATTAGGTACTAGCACAGATACGCAGTATTTT.

This clone is judged medium-sized. Different DNA sequences within this sample yield the same CDR3. V gene TRBV27 combines with J gene TRBJ1-5; D gene unclear. The CDR3 consists of 14 residues. V was trimmed by 2 bases and J by 7 bases, leaving 12 bases between them. The germline gives CDR1 MNHEY, CDR2 SMNVEV (reference sequence). DNA of the CDR3: TGTGCCAGCAGTTTAAGCCCGGATGTCCAGCCCCAGCATTTT. Its translation is CASSLSPDVQPQHF.

V is TRBV10-3 and J is TRBJ2-3; 9 positions match TRBD1. There are 15 residues in the CDR3. Germline-derived CDR1 and CDR2 are ENHRY and SYGVKD. The ends lost 2 bases at V and 5 bases at J; junction bases unmatched: 5. CDR3 in amino acids: CAISEAGQGRDTQYF. The CDR3 DNA is TGTGCCATCAGTGAGGCGGGACAGGGCCGAGATACGCAGTATTTT.

The rearrangement joins TRBV30 to TRBJ1-2; no reliable D call. Germline CDR1 and CDR2: GTSNPN and SVGIG (reference sequence). CDR3 length: 11 amino acids. V was trimmed by 5 bases and J by 8 bases, leaving 12 bases between them. CDR3 region: CAWFWKDGYTF. The CDR3 DNA reads as TGTGCCTGGTTCTGGAAGGACGGCTACACCTTC.

The chain carries TRBV5-1 and TRBJ2-3; D is unclear. Trimming cost V 7 bases and J 2 bases, with 20 bases left between them. There are 16 residues in the CDR3. CDR1 and CDR2 (germline): SGHRS, YFSETQ. The CDR3 reads CASGVRALIDTDTQYF. The CDR3, as DNA: TGCGCCAGCGGGGTTCGGGCGCTTATCGACACAGATACGCAGTATTTT.

As concerns this clone: A much larger clone lies a single base off, so this may be a read error. Other DNA sequences in the sample encode the same CDR3. This chain connects TRBV6-4 to TRBJ2-3, with TRBD2 matching over 7 bases. The CDR3 consists of 15 residues. After removal of 2 bases from V and 4 bases from J, the junction contained 6 bases not matched to a gene. In germline, CDR1 is MRHNA, CDR2 SNTAGT. In nucleotides, the CDR3 is TGTGCCAGCAGTGACGGGGCGGGAGCGGCAGATACGCAGTATTTT. This gives the protein CASSDGAGAADTQYF.

V gene TRBV25-1 combines with J gene TRBJ2-7, with TRBD1 identical over 12 bases. Per the germline V gene, CDR1 is MGHDK and CDR2 is SYGVNS. V dropped 10 bases and J dropped 5; count of bases not matched to a gene: 15. There are 16 residues in the CDR3. DNA for the CDR3: TGTGCCACCGGGGGTTGGGGGACAGGGGGCGGAGACGAGCAGTACTTC. Residues: CATGGWGTGGGDEQYF.

Note on this clone: This likely stems from a read error, as it lies one base from a far larger clone. In the same sample, other DNA sequences code for this CDR3. This chain connects TRBV6-4 to TRBJ2-2; 8 nucleotides align to TRBD2. This CDR3 region has 17 residues. Germline CDR1 reads MRHNA; CDR2 reads SNTAGT. Here the CDR3 reads CASSPSSGNQNTGELFF. The CDR3 coding sequence is TGTGCCAGCAGTCCGAGTAGCGGGAACCAGAACACCGGAGAGCTGTTTTTT.

The chain uses TRBV27 and TRBJ1-1; D gene ambiguous. Germline V CDR1 and CDR2: MNHEY, SMNVEV (reference sequence). The CDR3 extends over 14 amino acids. The V end was cut by 2 bases, the J end by 4 bases, with 11 bases between. CDR3 DNA: TGTGCCAGCAGTTTAGGTTCGGGCCGCACTGAAGCTTTCTTT. Translation: CASSLGSGRTEAFF.

The chain uses TRBV30 and TRBJ2-5, with D unclear. The J call may not be correct, given that the DNA end is closer to TRBJ2-7. CDR1 is GTSNPN, CDR2 SVGIG, per germline (reference sequence). This CDR3 contains 14 residues. This CDR3 is CAWSAEPDSDEQYF. The DNA for the CDR3 is TGTGCCTGGAGCGCCGAACCCGACTCGGACGAGCAGTACTTC.

This clone was observed many times. The rearrangement uses TRBV2 and TRBJ2-1; either TRBD1 or TRBD2 may fit D (5 bases each). The CDR3 has 15 amino acids. V gave up 1 base and J gave up 6 bases, with 13 bases separating them. Germline CDR1 and CDR2: SNHLY and FYNNEI. The DNA of the CDR3 is TGTGCCAGCAGTGAAGGGTCCTTGGGGGTCAATGAGCAGTTCTTC. It translates to CASSEGSLGVNEQFF.

As for this clone: This is likely an artifact of a read error, given a far larger clone one base away. CDR3 region: CASSLVRDQETQYF. CDR3 DNA: TGTGCCAGCAGCTTAGTTAGGGATCAAGAGACCCAGTACTTC. The chain carries TRBV7-9 and TRBJ2-5, with D hard to call. The ends were cut back, 1 base at V and 2 bases at J, with 8 bases in the middle. The CDR3 is 14 residues long. The germline gives CDR1 SEHNR, CDR2 FQNEAQ (reference sequence).

The chain couples TRBV19 to TRBJ1-1, with D maybe TRBD1 (5 bases). Trimming left V 10 bases short and J 6 bases short, with 12 bases between. The V gene's germline CDR1 is LNHDA and CDR2 SQIVND (reference sequence). The CDR3 sequence is 11 residues long. The CDR3: CATMWGAEAFF. The CDR3 DNA is TGTGCCACTATGTGGGGGGCTGAAGCTTTCTTT. Full variable domain (missing parts from reference TRBV19 and TRBJ1-1): DGGITQSPKYLFRKEGQNVTLSCEQNLNHDAMYWYRQDPGQGLRLIYYSQIVNDFQKGDIAEGYSVSREKKESFPLTVTSAQKNPTAFYLCATMWGAEAFFGQGTRLTVV.

The gene calls are TRBV5-1 and TRBJ1-5, with 8 positions matching TRBD1. Losses at the gene ends were 2 bases for V and 6 bases for J; bases not matched to a gene: 4. In germline, CDR1 is SGHRS, CDR2 YFSETQ. This CDR3 has 14 residues. Here the CDR3 reads CASSFGTGAQPQHF. The CDR3 nucleotides are TGCGCCAGCAGCTTTGGGACAGGTGCTCAGCCCCAGCATTTT.

The chain is built from TRBV27 and TRBJ1-5; D gene uncertain. CDR1 is MNHEY, CDR2 SMNVEV, per germline (reference sequence). CDR3 length: 14 residues. V was cut by 7 bases and J by 6 bases, with 16 bases left in between. The CDR3 DNA reads TGTGCCAGCACGTTGGTTCGGGGAGGTCAGCCCCAGCATTTT. Amino acids: CASTLVRGGQPQHF.

The chain couples TRBV11-2 to TRBJ1-4; 8 bases agree with TRBD1. V shed 1 base, J shed 7 bases, and the junction held 8 bases outside the gene matches. CDR1 is SGHAT, CDR2 FQNNGV, per germline. This CDR3 comprises 16 residues. CDR3 sequence: CASSLGSTGVGEKLFF. The CDR3 DNA sequence: TGTGCCAGCAGCTTAGGCTCGACAGGGGTGGGTGAAAAACTGTTTTTT.

This chain uses TRBV25-1 with TRBJ2-1; the D is unclear. The CDR3 loop spans 13 amino acids. Germline CDR1 MGHDK, CDR2 SYGVNS. The V end lost 2 bases, the J end lost 9 bases, and 11 bases lay between the germline ends. This CDR3 reads CASSEDPIPEQFF. The CDR3, as DNA: TGTGCCAGCAGTGAAGATCCCATTCCTGAGCAGTTCTTC.